The present T cell receptor (beta chain) was sequenced within a study of beta chain features in type 1 diabetes. The isolated RNA, all of it, was reverse transcribed, so expressed TCRB transcripts were what got sequenced. Only in-frame clones appear in the TCRdb table, and some are missing; sequencing was by immunoSEQ multiplex PCR. The sample shows 160,000 or so clones, 50% to 70% of them seen only once. Study observations and caveats: Researchers reported that naive, central memory and Treg TCRB repertoires appeared more similar in patients than in healthy donors. Equally in patients and controls, shorter templates might have been favored by PCR. Significant though moderate, a shortening of TCRB CDR3s appeared in all four CD4+ subsets of Type 1 diabetes patients.

By way of CD45RO/CCR7/CD25/CD127/CD95/CD27, the CD4+ regulatory, stem cell-like memory, central memory and naive cells were sorted. As to this clone: What it binds is unknown.

The CDR3 consists of 19 residues. CDR1 is LGHNA and CDR2 is YNFKEQ in the germline V gene. Trimming removed 0 bases from V and 5 bases from J, with 20 bases in between. Sequenced: naive CD4+ T cells from blood. The genes are TRBV4-2 and TRBJ1-6; perhaps TRBD1 as D (6 bases). The sequence was collected from a man aged 25-40 years with type 1 diabetes. As DNA, the CDR3 is TGTGCCAGCAGCCAAGAATCAGCCACAGGACAGCAGAATAATTCACCCCTCCACTTT. It specifies CASSQESATGQQNNSPLHF.